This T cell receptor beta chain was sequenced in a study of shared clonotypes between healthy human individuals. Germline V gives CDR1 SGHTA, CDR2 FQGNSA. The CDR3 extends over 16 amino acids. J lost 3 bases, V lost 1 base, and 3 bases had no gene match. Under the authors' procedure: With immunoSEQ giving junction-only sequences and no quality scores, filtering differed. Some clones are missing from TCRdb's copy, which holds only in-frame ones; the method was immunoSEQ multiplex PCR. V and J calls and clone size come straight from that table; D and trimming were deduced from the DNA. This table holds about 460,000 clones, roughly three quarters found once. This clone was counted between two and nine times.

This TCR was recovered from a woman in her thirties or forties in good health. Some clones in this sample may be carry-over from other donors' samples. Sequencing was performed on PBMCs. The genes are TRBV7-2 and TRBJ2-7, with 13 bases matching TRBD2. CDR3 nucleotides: TGTGCCAGCAGCTTAGAGGGGACTAGCGGGATCTACGAGCAGTACTTC. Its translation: CASSLEGTSGIYEQYF. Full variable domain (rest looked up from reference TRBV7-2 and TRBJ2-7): GAGVSQSPSNKVTEKGKDVELRCDPISGHTALYWYRQSLGQGLEFLIYFQGNSAPDKSGLPSDRFSAERTGGSVSTLTIQRTQQEDSAVYLCASSLEGTSGIYEQYFGPGTRLTVT.